The T cell receptor (beta chain) under discussion was sequenced for a study of T cell clonotyping in hematopoietic cell transplantation. Study-level information: Recipients' pretransplant samples followed cytoreduction. Study-wide findings and caveats: After transplant, recipient diversity fell while pathologically expanded clonotypes grew through day 180.

This clone was seen only a few times. Its antigen remains unidentified. With V trimmed by 4 bases and J by 7 bases, 17 bases remained unmatched. CDR1 and CDR2 (germline): SGHRS, YFSETQ. This CDR3 has 18 amino acids. TCRdb's copy holds only in-frame clones and misses some; the assay was immunoSEQ multiplex PCR. Of approximately 8,700 clones in the sample, roughly 84% were seen once. The time point is: recipient sample about 28 days before transplant, after cytoreduction. Recipients were bled about 28 days pretransplant and at posttransplant days 30, 100, 180. This sequence originates from a woman aged 60-75 years with acute myeloid leukemia. Some clones in this sample may be carry-over from other donors' samples. This material consisted of peripheral blood mononuclear cells, taken before stem cell transplant. J is TRBJ2-1 and V is TRBV5-1, with 10 bases matching TRBD2. The CDR3 sequence: CASSRSSGSSIVGNEQFF. CDR3 coding DNA: TGCGCCAGCAGCCGATCTAGCGGGAGTTCGATTGTGGGTAATGAGCAGTTCTTC.